This TCR beta chain was identified in a study of cytomegalovirus exposure and HLA in healthy donors. Study observations and caveats: In an earlier analysis, most TCR beta V segments were productive about 87% or about 30% of the time. In a later analysis, at a false discovery rate of 0.05, approximately 16,000 TCR beta sequences matched HLA alleles. Later on, analysis showed that most CMV-associated TCR beta chains appeared to be HLA-restricted.

Of note for this clone: Its antigen is as yet unknown.

60 Vbeta and 13 Jbeta primers were used in PCR. The assay was immunoSEQ multiplex PCR, and TCRdb's table has in-frame clones only and misses some. Its table lists about 100,000 clones. CDR3 size: 14 residues. V lost 2 bases and J 1 base, leaving 8 bases between the germline ends. Germline V gives CDR1 MNHEY, CDR2 SVGAGI. Input material: PBMCs. This TCR was recovered from a girl aged 10 to 17 in good health and CMV-seropositive. The chain employs TRBV6-5 and TRBJ1-1, with D perhaps matching TRBD1 (5 bases). This CDR3 is CASSYQGPNTEAFF. The CDR3 nucleotides are TGTGCCAGCAGTTACCAGGGCCCGAACACTGAAGCTTTCTTT.